The 13 T cell receptor beta chains presented below share a single source sample, sequenced in a study of human T cells and chemical hapten exposure. TCRdb passed the RACE reads through MiXCR, listing each CDR3 protein once. Of 120,000 or so distinct CDR3 sequences detected, around 11% appear once; the ten largest clones hold roughly 2.3%. The time point is: patch test 3, about 24 weeks after DPC sensitization. Treatment meaning: therapeutic diphenylcyclopropenone sensitization with weekly scalp DPC. The source material was whole blood, sampled in connection with sensitization to the hapten diphenylcyclopropenone (DPC). These receptors all come from a woman between 50 and 59 years old with alopecia areata. Some clones in this sample may be carry-over from other donors' samples.

Concerning this clonotype itself: One junction end disagrees with the germline gene, perhaps due to a read error. The rearrangement links TRBV18 to TRBJ2-5, with 10 bases lining up with TRBD2. The germline V gene encodes CDR1 KGHSH and CDR2 LQKENI. This CDR3 has 17 amino acids. The CDR3 DNA sequence: TGTGCCAACTCACTCTTCACTAGCGGGGTCGTCCAAGAGACCCAGTACTTC. Amino acids: CANSLFTSGVVQETQYF.

In regard to this clonotype: A much larger clone is a single base away; this may be a read error. This chain links TRBV28 with TRBJ1-5; no clear D. The CDR3 consists of 11 residues. Germline V gene data show CDR1 as MDHEN and CDR2 as SYDVKM. V lost 2 bases, J lost 4 bases, and 0 bases lay in between. The CDR3 region is CASSLNQPQHF. The DNA of the CDR3 is TGTGCCAGCAGTTTAAATCAGCCCCAGCATTTT.

This chain joins TRBV2 and TRBJ2-3, with TRBD2 identical over 7 bases. Germline lookup yields CDR1 SNHLY and CDR2 FYNNEI. The CDR3 spans 12 residues. With V trimmed by 7 bases and J by 14 bases, 12 bases remained unmatched. The CDR3 DNA sequence: TGTGCCAGCACCCTCAGAGCGGGATTCTCGTATTTT. Its translation: CASTLRAGFSYF. Together with reference TRBV2 and TRBJ2-3, the CDR3 gives the full variable domain: EPEVTQTPSHQVTQMGQEVILRCVPISNHLYFYWYRQILGQKVEFLVSFYNNEISEKSEIFDDQFSVERPDGSNFTLKIRSTKLEDSAMYFCASTLRAGFSYFGPGTRLTVL.

The V gene is TRBV6-1, the J gene TRBJ2-7, with no clear D. V was clipped by 2 bases and J by 2 bases, with 10 bases between them. The length of the CDR3 is 14 residues. Germline assignment: CDR1 MNHNS and CDR2 SASEGT. CDR3 bases: TGTGCCAGCAGTGAATCATTACGACCCTACGAGCAGTACTTC. Translated, it gives CASSESLRPYEQYF.

The chain joins TRBV9 to TRBJ1-1; the D is unclear. With 3 bases removed from V and 2 bases from J, the gap between germline ends came to 5 bases. This CDR3 contains 12 residues. Germline CDR1 SGDLS, CDR2 YYNGEE. The CDR3 DNA reads as TGTGCCAGCAGCGCCCCCAACACTGAAGCTTTCTTT. Residues: CASSAPNTEAFF.

This clonotype was counted many times. This sequence joins TRBV3-1 and TRBJ2-7, with 9 bases fitting TRBD1. The CDR3 runs to 15 residues. Germline CDR1 is LGHDT and CDR2 is YNNKEL (reference sequence). The V and J ends lost 3 bases and 5 bases, in that order; junction bases with no gene match: 8. CDR3 nucleotides: TGTGCCAGCAGCCAGGGGGGACAGGGAAGGGACGAGCAGTACTTC. Residues: CASSQGGQGRDEQYF.

V and J are TRBV4-1 and TRBJ2-3; a weak D match, TRBD2 (6 bases). Trimming stripped 7 bases from V and 0 bases from J, with 11 bases between. The CDR3 totals 14 residues. Germline-derived CDR1 and CDR2 are MGHRA and YSYEKL. The CDR3 loop reads CASNSGASTDTQYF. The DNA for the CDR3 is TGCGCCAGCAATAGCGGTGCTAGCACAGATACGCAGTATTTT.

The table lists this clonotype with a few counts. The chain joins TRBV7-6 to TRBJ1-4; no firm D call. V was trimmed by 2 bases and J by 8 bases, leaving 9 bases between them. Germline lookup yields CDR1 SGHVS and CDR2 FNYEAQ. The CDR3 length is 13 residues. The CDR3 nucleotides read TGTGCCAGCAGCTTATATAAGAACGAAAAACTGTTTTTT. This sequence encodes CASSLYKNEKLFF.

About this clonotype: Just one base apart from a much larger clone, this may be a read error. This rearrangement joins TRBV10-3 to TRBJ2-3, with TRBD1 matching over 8 bases. Germline assignment: CDR1 ENHRY and CDR2 SYGVKD. The length of the CDR3 is 14 residues. The CDR3 coding sequence is TGTACCATCAGGGGGGACAGGTCCACAGATACGCAGTATTTT. Translation gives CTIRGDRSTDTQYF.

The chain combines TRBV20-1 with TRBJ1-5; D remains unclear. The germline V gene has CDR1 DFQATT and CDR2 SNEGSKA (reference sequence). The CDR3 runs to 15 residues. The V end was cut by 2 bases, the J end by 5 bases, with 16 bases between. The CDR3 nucleotides are TGCAGTGCTAGAACGGACCTAAGCTGGTATCAGCCCCAGCATTTT. Amino acid sequence: CSARTDLSWYQPQHF.

The chain couples TRBV28 to TRBJ2-5; possibly TRBD1 for D (6 bases). The CDR3 has 13 residues. Germline V gives CDR1 MDHEN, CDR2 SYDVKM. The V gene lost 5 bases and the J gene lost 5 bases, with 12 bases spanning the gap. The chain's CDR3 is CASSGGQLETQYF. CDR3 DNA sequence: TGTGCCAGCAGTGGCGGACAGTTGGAGACCCAGTACTTC.

This clonotype was counted only a few times. V is TRBV29-1 and J is TRBJ2-1, with 11 bases identical to TRBD2. Per the germline V gene, CDR1 is SQVTM and CDR2 is ANQGSEA. V gave up 1 base and J gave up 4 bases; unmatched junction bases: 3. CDR3 length equals 15 residues. CDR3 protein: CSVEGLAGRYNEQFF. DNA for the CDR3: TGCAGCGTTGAAGGACTAGCGGGAAGGTACAATGAGCAGTTCTTC.

This clonotype was counted many times. DNA for the CDR3: TGTGCCAGCAGCTTATCTAGCGGGTCCCCGGAGACCCAGTACTTC. Residues: CASSLSSGSPETQYF. This chain links TRBV11-2 with TRBJ2-5; TRBD2 matches 8 bases. Unmatched junction bases numbered 7, after V lost 2 bases and J lost 5 bases. Per the germline V gene, CDR1 is SGHAT and CDR2 is FQNNGV. This CDR3 region has 15 residues.